The 19 T cell receptor beta chains below were found in one sample sequenced in a study of T cells in Graves' hyperthyroidism and ophthalmopathy. Researchers amplified the TCR beta CDR3 regions from RNA transcripts. The TCR CDR3 was amplified in a first-round RT-PCR using the HTBI primer set. Via MiXCR, TCRdb re-called the multiplex PCR reads, giving one row per CDR3 protein. The table has under 300,000 distinct CDR3 sequences, about 14% seen once; the top ten hold 13%. The sample consisted of blood. These receptors all come from a woman between 40 and 50 years old with Graves' hyperthyroidism that later progressed to Graves' ophthalmopathy.

This clonotype showed up many times. V and J are TRBV4-1 and TRBJ2-3, with D uncertain. V was pared by 3 bases and J by 7 bases, with 17 bases between. The germline CDR1 and CDR2 sequences are MGHRA and YSYEKL. The CDR3 has 15 amino acids. Here the CDR3 reads CASSHLYWSTNTQYF. The CDR3 nucleotides are TGCGCCAGCAGCCACCTATATTGGTCCACGAATACGCAGTATTTT.

Many counts were recorded for this clonotype. The CDR3 DNA reads as TGCGCCAGCAGCACCCAGGGGGACAGGGTCTACAATGAGCAGTTCTTC. This sequence encodes CASSTQGDRVYNEQFF. The chain has TRBV5-1 and TRBJ2-1, with 9 bases fitting TRBD1. Trimming removed 4 bases from V and 3 bases from J; junction bases left unmatched: 8. Germline V lookup: CDR1 SGHRS, CDR2 YFSETQ. This CDR3 spans 16 amino acids.

V is TRBV5-1 and J is TRBJ1-3; TRBD1 might be the D (5 bases). The CDR3 has 15 amino acids. Trimming removed 7 bases at V and 4 bases at J, with 18 bases between. Germline-derived CDR1 and CDR2 are SGHRS and YFSETQ. CDR3 DNA: TGCGCCAGCCAAGGAAAGGGGAAGGCCGGAAACACCATATATTTT. Its translation: CASQGKGKAGNTIYF.

The rearrangement links TRBV9 to TRBJ2-3; no firm D call. Between the trimmed V and J ends, which lost 0 bases and 6 bases, there was a span of 5 bases. The CDR3 has 12 amino acids. CDR1 and CDR2 (germline): SGDLS, YYNGEE. CDR3 sequence: CASSVDVDTQYF. The CDR3 nucleotides are TGTGCCAGCAGCGTAGACGTGGATACGCAGTATTTT.

V is TRBV7-2 and J is TRBJ2-5; TRBD1 or TRBD2 may be the D gene (5 bases each). Germline V gene lookup returns CDR1 SGHTA and CDR2 FQGNSA. This CDR3 is 17 amino acids long. The V gene lost 1 base and the J gene lost 9 bases, with 24 bases spanning the gap. CDR3 sequence (DNA): TGTGCCAGCAGCTTAGTGACCCGGGCCCCCATAAGAGGGGCCCAGTACTTC. Its translation: CASSLVTRAPIRGAQYF.

This clonotype was seen repeatedly, ten times or more. J is TRBJ2-1 and V is TRBV2; 8 nucleotides line up with TRBD1. With 5 bases clipped from V and 7 bases from J, the junction kept 7 bases outside the gene matches. The CDR3 is made up of 14 amino acids. The germline V gene encodes CDR1 SNHLY and CDR2 FYNNEI. The DNA of the CDR3 is TGTGCCAGCAGTACCCGGACAGGGCTGAATGAGCAGTTCTTC. This translates into CASSTRTGLNEQFF.

The table lists this clonotype with a few counts. The chain recombines TRBV5-1 with TRBJ2-1; D ambiguous. CDR3 length: 15 amino acids. V was pared by 1 base and J by 5 bases, with 13 bases between. Germline CDR1 reads SGHRS; CDR2 reads YFSETQ. CDR3 in DNA: TGCGCCAGCAGCTTGTCTTTGGGCCCGAACAATGAGCAGTTCTTC. Encoded protein: CASSLSLGPNNEQFF.

The chain couples TRBV20-1 to TRBJ2-1; a weak D match, TRBD2 (5 bases). Trimming left V 1 base short and J 0 bases short, with 13 bases between. The CDR3 loop spans 16 amino acids. Per germline, CDR1 DFQATT and CDR2 SNEGSKA (reference sequence). The CDR3 nucleotides read TGCAGTGCTAGAGTTATGGGCGGGCGCTCCTACAATGAGCAGTTCTTC. Encoded protein: CSARVMGGRSYNEQFF.

This clonotype has a count of ten or more. The V call is TRBV20-1, the J call TRBJ2-7; no firm D call. CDR3 length: 13 amino acids. The V end was cut by 0 bases, the J end by 2 bases, with 8 bases between. Germline-derived CDR1 and CDR2 are DFQATT and SNEGSKA (reference sequence). DNA for the CDR3: TGCAGTGCTAGAGAGGCTATAACCTACGAGCAGTACTTC. The encoded protein is CSAREAITYEQYF.

The genes are TRBV6-5 and TRBJ2-7; 8 bases line up with TRBD2. CDR3 length: 14 amino acids. CDR1 MNHEY and CDR2 SVGAGI come from the germline V gene. Trimming cost V 0 bases and J 5 bases; bases outside gene matches: 3. The CDR3 loop is CASSYSGLVNEQYF. As DNA, the CDR3 is TGTGCCAGCAGTTACTCGGGACTAGTCAACGAGCAGTACTTC.

This clonotype was seen ten or more times. This sequence joins TRBV4-1 and TRBJ2-5; 7 nucleotides agree with TRBD2. The J segment lost 3 bases and the V segment lost 5 bases, leaving 6 bases of the junction unmatched. This CDR3 has 14 amino acids. Germline values: CDR1 MGHRA, CDR2 YSYEKL. This chain's CDR3 is CASSWVGLEETQYF. Written as DNA, the CDR3 is TGCGCCAGCAGCTGGGTCGGACTAGAAGAGACCCAGTACTTC.

This clonotype was picked up many times. The chain carries TRBV25-1 and TRBJ2-5; TRBD1 is a possible D gene (8 bases). V lost 8 bases and J 7 bases, leaving 20 bases between the germline ends. Germline values: CDR1 MGHDK, CDR2 SYGVNS. CDR3 length equals 14 residues. For the CDR3, the DNA is TGTGCCAGCGGAGGACAGGGAGGGTGGGGGACCCAGTACTTC. It encodes CASGGQGGWGTQYF.

The DNA for the CDR3 is TGCGCCAGCGCACCACTAGGTTGGGGAAACAATGAGCAGTTCTTC. Protein: CASAPLGWGNNEQFF. V is TRBV5-1 and J is TRBJ2-1; D may be TRBD2 (5 bases). Looked up from germline, CDR1 is SGHRS and CDR2 is YFSETQ. V shed 7 bases and J shed 5 bases, with 19 bases lying between them. The CDR3 extends over 15 amino acids.

This clonotype has only a few counts. The J gene is TRBJ2-5, the V gene TRBV3-1; the match to TRBD2 covers 10 bases. The junction had 4 bases not matched to a gene; V was cut back by 0 bases and J by 0 bases. The CDR3 has 17 amino acids. Germline CDR1 LGHDT, CDR2 YNNKEL (reference sequence). CDR3 residues: CASSQDLTSGYQETQYF. The CDR3 region has the DNA TGTGCCAGCAGCCAAGATTTGACTAGCGGGTACCAAGAGACCCAGTACTTC.

V is TRBV6-2 or TRBV6-3 and J is TRBJ2-1; a weak D match, TRBD2 (5 bases). CDR3 length: 14 residues. V was pared by 5 bases and J by 8 bases, with 16 bases between. The V gene's germline CDR1 is MNHEY and CDR2 SVGEGT. CDR3 nucleotides: TGTGCCAGCAGTCGGACTCCCGAGGGTGATGAGCAGTTCTTC. It translates to CASSRTPEGDEQFF.

This clonotype was detected ten times or more. The gene calls are TRBV7-2 and TRBJ2-7; possible D gene TRBD2, 5 bases. The germline V gene encodes CDR1 SGHTA and CDR2 FQGNSA. Trimming cost V 5 bases and J 7 bases, with 21 bases left between them. The CDR3 spans 15 residues. The CDR3 nucleotides read TGTGCCAGCAGCCTTGGATCCGGTACATCGGGAGAGCAGTACTTC. This encodes CASSLGSGTSGEQYF.

In regard to this clonotype: The junction does not match germline at one end; this may be a read error. The chain links TRBV5-1 to TRBJ2-4; TRBD2 matches at 7 bases. Germline CDR1 is SGHRS and CDR2 is YFSETQ. CDR3 size: 15 residues. The CDR3 spells CASSLASGTKNIQYF. The DNA of the CDR3 is TGCGCCAGCAGTTTGGCTAGCGGAACCAAAAACATTCAGTACTTC.

The chain couples TRBV30 to TRBJ1-6; D call uncertain. The germline gives CDR1 GTSNPN, CDR2 SVGIG (reference sequence). The CDR3 has 14 residues. V was pared by 3 bases and J by 3 bases, with 9 bases between. The CDR3 loop is CAWSLVRYNSPLHF. The DNA of the CDR3 is TGTGCCTGGAGCTTGGTGCGCTATAATTCACCCCTCCACTTT.

This clonotype was recorded many times. V gene TRBV6-1 combines with J gene TRBJ1-1; possible D gene TRBD1, 5 bases. This CDR3 is built from 14 residues. Trimming took 5 bases from V and 5 from J, leaving 15 bases between them. Germline V gives CDR1 MNHNS, CDR2 SASEGT. CDR3 protein: CASSNPGWGTEAFF. CDR3 DNA: TGTGCCAGCAGTAACCCCGGATGGGGGACTGAAGCTTTCTTT.